These 25 T cell receptor beta chains were all obtained from the same sample, sequenced in a study of identical twins. TCRdb re-called the 5' RACE reads with MiXCR, one entry per CDR3 protein. The sample yields about 690,000 distinct CDR3 sequences, 6.1% seen once. Sequenced material: naive T cells sorted from blood. These receptor sequences come from a man aged 18 to 30 in good health.

This clonotype was seen more than once but under ten times. V is TRBV12-3 or TRBV12-4 and J is TRBJ2-7; the D gene could be TRBD1 or TRBD2 (5 bases each). Trimming pared 1 base from V and 7 bases from J, leaving 14 bases between. The CDR3 runs to 14 residues. The CDR3 bases are TGTGCCAGCAGTTTAGAGGACATGACTAAAGAGCAGTACTTC. It specifies CASSLEDMTKEQYF.

On this clonotype itself: The conserved closing phenylalanine or tryptophan is absent in this CDR3, likely reflecting a read error. The gene calls are TRBV6-5 and TRBJ2-1; D perhaps matches TRBD2 (6 bases). The CDR3 totals 12 residues. Germline V gene lookup returns CDR1 MNHEY and CDR2 SVGAGI. Trimming removed 5 bases at V and 9 bases at J, with 11 bases between. The CDR3 spells CASSPGTREQFV. Written as DNA, the CDR3 is TGTGCCAGCAGTCCCGGGACTCGTGAGCAGTTCGTC.

This clonotype was picked up many times. The chain couples TRBV5-1 to TRBJ2-1; 13 nucleotides align to TRBD2. The CDR3 loop spans 19 amino acids. V trimming: 1 base; J trimming: 9 bases; junction bases outside the gene matches: 16. From germline, CDR1 is SGHRS and CDR2 YFSETQ. The CDR3 loop is CASSLRDFGLAGEIREQFF. As DNA, the CDR3 is TGCGCCAGCAGCTTGAGGGACTTCGGACTAGCGGGAGAAATCCGTGAGCAGTTCTTC. The full variable domain, with the rest looked up from reference TRBV5-1 and TRBJ2-1, is KAGVTQTPRYLIKTRGQQVTLSCSPISGHRSVSWYQQTPGQGLQFLFEYFSETQRNKGNFPGRFSGRQFSNSRSEMNVSTLELGDSALYLCASSLRDFGLAGEIREQFFGPGTRLTVL.

A note on this clonotype: The conserved phenylalanine or tryptophan normally closing the CDR3 is absent here, so this likely arose from a read error. The rearrangement uses TRBV29-1 and TRBJ1-3; D unclear. Germline CDR1 is SQVTM and CDR2 is ANQGSEA. This CDR3 has 14 residues. V shed 4 bases and J shed 1 base, with 11 bases lying between them. The CDR3: CSVGLSVSGNTIYS. The CDR3, as DNA: TGCAGCGTTGGTTTGTCAGTTTCTGGAAACACCATATATTCT.

Many counts were recorded for this clonotype. This rearrangement joins TRBV24-1 to TRBJ2-3; a possible D gene is TRBD1 (5 bases). Per germline, CDR1 KGHDR and CDR2 SFDVKD. V was pared by 6 bases and J by 1 base, with 16 bases between. The CDR3 runs 16 residues. CDR3 protein: CATSNGHKEGTDTQYF. CDR3 bases: TGTGCCACCAGTAACGGACACAAAGAGGGCACAGATACGCAGTATTTT.

This clonotype was detected ten times or more. The chain links TRBV7-3 to TRBJ2-1; the D is unclear. CDR1 SGHTA and CDR2 FQGTGA come from the germline V gene. There are 15 residues in the CDR3. V dropped 2 bases and J dropped 1 base, with 9 bases sitting between them. The CDR3 DNA is TGTGCCAGCAGCTTAGAATTGGATTCCTACAATGAGCAGTTCTTC. Its translation is CASSLELDSYNEQFF. The full variable domain, completed using reference TRBV7-3 and TRBJ2-1, is GAGVSQTPSNKVTEKGKYVELRCDPISGHTALYWYRQSLGQGPEFLIYFQGTGAADDSGLPNDRFFAVRPEGSVSTLKIQRTERGDSAVYLCASSLELDSYNEQFFGPGTRLTVL.

This clonotype was recorded at least ten times. The V and J genes are TRBV24-1 and TRBJ2-5; D is unclear. Between the trimmed V and J ends, which lost 1 base and 5 bases, there was a span of 19 bases. Looked up from germline, CDR1 is KGHDR and CDR2 is SFDVKD. CDR3 length: 17 residues. The CDR3 sequence: CATSDFRRSGGGETQYF. In nucleotides, the CDR3 is TGTGCCACCAGTGATTTTCGACGTAGTGGCGGTGGGGAGACCCAGTACTTC.

This clonotype has at least ten counts. V usage is TRBV27 and J usage is TRBJ2-1, with 10 bases lining up with TRBD2. V shed 2 bases, J shed 5 bases, and the junction held 6 bases outside the gene matches. The CDR3 loop spans 16 amino acids. Germline CDR1 is MNHEY and CDR2 is SMNVEV (reference sequence). CDR3 loop: CASSLVAGGLNNEQFF. The CDR3 bases are TGTGCCAGCAGTTTAGTAGCGGGAGGCCTCAACAATGAGCAGTTCTTC.

This clonotype was recorded many times. The chain uses TRBV12-3 or TRBV12-4 and TRBJ2-2; no clear D gene. This CDR3 spans 14 amino acids. V lost 3 bases to trimming and J lost 2 bases, with 7 bases between them. CDR3 protein: CASSFLKNTGELFF. CDR3 DNA: TGTGCCAGCAGTTTTTTGAAAAACACCGGGGAGCTGTTTTTT.

This clonotype was picked up a small number of times. The chain joins TRBV20-1 to TRBJ2-1; 9 bases align to TRBD2. The J segment lost 0 bases and the V segment lost 3 bases, leaving 15 bases of the junction unmatched. Looked up from germline, CDR1 is DFQATT and CDR2 is SNEGSKA (reference sequence). CDR3 size: 19 residues. DNA for the CDR3: TGCAGTGCTAGGGGGGTCCAAGCGGGGGGCTCCAGCTCCTACAATGAGCAGTTCTTC. Amino acids: CSARGVQAGGSSSYNEQFF.

This clonotype has only a few counts. The genes are TRBV6-6 and TRBJ1-4; a weak D match, TRBD1 (5 bases). This CDR3 spans 11 amino acids. Trimming stripped 11 bases from V and 6 bases from J, with 10 bases between. Germline CDR1 MNHNY, CDR2 SVGAGI (reference sequence). Here the CDR3 reads CAGGGDEKLFF. DNA for the CDR3: TGTGCCGGTGGAGGGGATGAAAAACTGTTTTTT.

Ten or more counts support this clonotype. This sequence joins TRBV7-2 and TRBJ2-6, with unresolved D. This CDR3 region has 16 residues. Trimming cost V 1 base and J 0 bases, with 7 bases left between them. The germline CDR1 and CDR2 sequences are SGHTA and FQGNSA. The chain's CDR3 is CASSLDFSSGANVLTF. CDR3 DNA sequence: TGTGCCAGCAGCTTAGATTTCTCCTCTGGGGCCAACGTCCTGACTTTC.

The chain couples TRBV4-1 to TRBJ1-4; D might be TRBD1 (6 bases). V lost 2 bases and J 0 bases, leaving 13 bases between the germline ends. The CDR3 consists of 17 residues. Germline assignment: CDR1 MGHRA and CDR2 YSYEKL. The CDR3 coding sequence is TGCGCCAGCAGCCAATTCGGACAGTCCGCAACTAATGAAAAACTGTTTTTT. Translation: CASSQFGQSATNEKLFF.

This clonotype was counted at least ten times. The chain couples TRBV12-3 or TRBV12-4 to TRBJ2-5; tentatively, D is TRBD2 (5 bases). The CDR3 is 14 amino acids. The V and J ends lost 7 bases and 6 bases respectively, with 18 bases between them. Written as DNA, the CDR3 is TGTGCCAGCATCGACGGGGTGGGTCAAAAGACCCAGTACTTC. Translated: CASIDGVGQKTQYF.

The V gene is TRBV5-6, the J gene TRBJ1-3, with a tentative D call TRBD1 (5 bases). This CDR3 region has 15 residues. Germline CDR1 SGHDT, CDR2 YYEEEE. Trimming removed 0 bases from V and 4 bases from J, with 11 bases in between. CDR3 amino acids: CASSLEGTLGNTIYF. For the CDR3, the DNA is TGTGCCAGCAGCTTGGAAGGGACTTTGGGAAACACCATATATTTT.

Ten or more counts support this clonotype. The chain links TRBV29-1 to TRBJ2-3; 8 bases are shared with TRBD2. The germline V gene encodes CDR1 SQVTM and CDR2 ANQGSEA. CDR3 length: 12 residues. CDR3 sequence: CSIAGITDTQYF. The CDR3 region has the DNA TGCAGTATAGCGGGAATCACAGATACGCAGTATTTT.

This clonotype was observed at least ten times. This sequence joins TRBV12-3 or TRBV12-4 and TRBJ1-1; D remains unclear. The CDR3 runs to 11 residues. V was trimmed by 6 bases and J by 7 bases, leaving 9 bases between them. The DNA of the CDR3 is TGTGCCAGCAGGACCGACGGTGAAGCTTTCTTT. Protein sequence: CASRTDGEAFF.

The rearrangement uses TRBV30 and TRBJ2-2; TRBD1 agrees at 7 bases. The germline CDR1 and CDR2 sequences are GTSNPN and SVGIG (reference sequence). The V gene end was trimmed by 2 bases and the J gene end by 7 bases; junction bases not matched to a gene: 4. The CDR3 runs 13 residues. CDR3 DNA: TGTGCCTGGAGTAGCAGGGGGAACGGGGAGCTGTTTTTT. Protein sequence: CAWSSRGNGELFF.

This chain connects TRBV19 to TRBJ1-1; D is ambiguous. V gave up 8 bases and J gave up 4 bases, with 14 bases separating them. Germline-derived CDR1 and CDR2 are LNHDA and SQIVND (reference sequence). This CDR3 region has 13 residues. CDR3 residues: CASAGGVTTEAFF. The CDR3 nucleotides are TGTGCCAGTGCCGGCGGAGTGACCACTGAAGCTTTCTTT.

This chain links TRBV19 with TRBJ1-1, with 7 bases matching TRBD1. There are 13 residues in the CDR3. The V and J ends lost 2 bases and 6 bases, in that order; junction bases with no gene match: 3. Looked up from germline, CDR1 is LNHDA and CDR2 is SQIVND (reference sequence). The CDR3 region is CASSIRRGPEAFF. DNA of the CDR3: TGTGCCAGTAGTATACGGAGGGGGCCTGAAGCTTTCTTT.

The chain carries TRBV20-1 and TRBJ2-2; TRBD1 agrees at 12 bases. J was trimmed by 7 bases and V by 4 bases; bases with no gene match: 10. Germline V gene lookup returns CDR1 DFQATT and CDR2 SNEGSKA (reference sequence). The CDR3 length is 16 residues. This chain's CDR3 is CSATGTGGFVVGELFF. In nucleotides, the CDR3 is TGCAGTGCTACCGGGACAGGGGGCTTTGTAGTCGGGGAGCTGTTTTTT.

This clonotype was counted only a few times. The chain is built from TRBV7-2 and TRBJ2-1; TRBD2 agrees at 7 bases. V dropped 3 bases and J dropped 0; count of bases not matched to a gene: 5. CDR3 size: 16 residues. The germline gives CDR1 SGHTA, CDR2 FQGNSA. CDR3 coding DNA: TGTGCCAGCAGCTTTAAAGCGGGGAACTCCTACAATGAGCAGTTCTTC. Translated: CASSFKAGNSYNEQFF.

This clonotype came up many times. The chain carries TRBV5-1 and TRBJ2-2, with D perhaps TRBD1 (6 bases). The CDR3 runs 17 residues. V lost 1 base to trimming and J lost 6 bases, with 19 bases between them. CDR1 is SGHRS, CDR2 YFSETQ, per germline. The CDR3 sequence is CASSLTAVDRTPGELFF. Here the CDR3 DNA reads TGCGCCAGCAGCTTGACGGCGGTCGACAGGACCCCCGGGGAGCTGTTTTTT.

This clonotype was counted only a few times. The rearrangement uses TRBV9 and TRBJ1-1, with D uncertain. The V gene's germline CDR1 is SGDLS and CDR2 YYNGEE. The CDR3 runs 13 residues. Trimming removed 4 bases from V and 1 base from J, with 8 bases in between. The CDR3: CASSFEENTEAFF. The CDR3 nucleotides are TGTGCCAGCAGCTTTGAAGAGAACACTGAAGCTTTCTTT.

This clonotype has at least ten counts. The rearrangement uses TRBV12-3 or TRBV12-4 and TRBJ1-2; D uncertain. Trimming left V 3 bases short and J 4 bases short, with 6 bases between. The CDR3 extends over 12 amino acids. The CDR3: CASSFAGYGYTF. The CDR3 coding sequence is TGTGCCAGCAGTTTTGCGGGCTATGGCTACACCTTC.